This T cell receptor beta chain was captured in a study of T cell repertoires in cytomegalovirus infection. This clonotype was counted only a few times. The CDR3 contains 16 residues. Trimming pared 1 base from V and 2 bases from J, leaving 14 bases between. Per the germline V gene, CDR1 is SNHLY and CDR2 is FYNNEI. TCRdb fed the reads into MiXCR, producing one record per CDR3 protein. The sample includes 200,000 or so distinct CDR3 sequences, 28% of them seen just once. The receptor's source is a human donor in good health (CMV status not recorded). Some clones in this sample may be carry-over from other donors' samples. Sequenced input: PBMCs. V is TRBV2 and J is TRBJ1-2, with a tentative D call TRBD1 (5 bases). Written as DNA, the CDR3 is TGTGCCAGCAGTGAAGGGCGCAGGGCGGTGAACTATGGCTACACCTTC. Translated, it gives CASSEGRRAVNYGYTF.